What follows are 29 T cell receptor beta chains derived from one specimen sequenced in a study of Graves' ophthalmopathy and Graves' hyperthyroidism. Amplification targeted the TCR beta CDR3 regions, with RNA transcripts as the source material. Second-round multiplex PCR came after a first-round RT-PCR that employed HTBI primers. MiXCR was run by TCRdb on the multiplex PCR reads, yielding one entry per CDR3 protein. The sample lists almost 400,000 distinct CDR3 sequences; 15% to 20% were seen once. The sample consisted of peripheral blood. The receptors were gathered from a woman aged 18-35 years with Graves' ophthalmopathy.

This clonotype was seen at least ten times. V usage is TRBV3-1 and J usage is TRBJ2-2; the match to TRBD1 covers 8 bases. The germline V gene encodes CDR1 LGHDT and CDR2 YNNKEL (reference sequence). This CDR3 has 14 amino acids. The V gene end was trimmed by 4 bases and the J gene end by 8 bases; junction bases not matched to a gene: 6. The CDR3 sequence is CASSLQGAKGELFF. The CDR3 DNA reads TGTGCCAGCAGCCTTCAGGGGGCTAAAGGGGAGCTGTTTTTT. Drawing the rest from reference TRBV3-1 and TRBJ2-2, the complete variable domain is DTAVSQTPKYLVTQMGNDKSIKCEQNLGHDTMYWYKQDSKKFLKIMFSYNNKELIINETVPNRFSPKSPDKAHLNLHINSLELGDSAVYFCASSLQGAKGELFFGEGSRLTVL.

This rearrangement joins TRBV12-3 or TRBV12-4 to TRBJ2-5, with 7 positions matching TRBD1. Trimming took 8 bases from V and 5 from J; bases not matched to a gene: 11. This CDR3 is 14 amino acids long. This CDR3 reads CASGFGTEMETQYF. As DNA, the CDR3 is TGTGCCAGCGGGTTCGGGACAGAGATGGAGACCCAGTACTTC.

This clonotype was found many times. This chain links TRBV30 with TRBJ1-1; possibly TRBD1 for D (6 bases). This CDR3 is 15 amino acids long. The V gene's germline CDR1 is GTSNPN and CDR2 SVGIG (reference sequence). Trimming cost V 1 base and J 3 bases, with 15 bases left between them. The CDR3 sequence is CAWSARVGGHTEAFF. The CDR3 DNA follows: TGTGCCTGGAGTGCCCGAGTGGGGGGGCACACTGAAGCTTTCTTT.

There are a few counts of this clonotype. The chain combines TRBV6-1 with TRBJ2-2; no clear D gene. Germline CDR1 reads MNHNS; CDR2 reads SASEGT. The CDR3 sequence is 13 residues long. The germline V and J ends were trimmed by 8 bases and 1 base, with 8 bases remaining between them. The CDR3 DNA follows: TGTGCCAGCTTCAACAAGAACACCGGGGAGCTGTTTTTT. Residues: CASFNKNTGELFF.

This clonotype was counted ten times or more. The genes are TRBV6-5 and TRBJ2-7, with TRBD2 matching over 8 bases. This CDR3 has 13 amino acids. Germline V gene lookup returns CDR1 MNHEY and CDR2 SVGAGI. V was pared by 7 bases and J by 2 bases, with 4 bases of the junction left unmatched. CDR3 DNA: TGTGCCAGCAACAGCGGGGGTACCTACGAGCAGTACTTC. It specifies CASNSGGTYEQYF.

In this sample, this clonotype turned up many times. J is TRBJ2-5 and V is TRBV20-1; D not certain. This CDR3 has 13 residues. V gave up 3 bases and J gave up 6 bases, with 14 bases separating them. CDR1 and CDR2 (germline): DFQATT, SNEGSKA (reference sequence). DNA for the CDR3: TGCAGTGCTAGTGAACTCGGTCGAAAGACCCAGTACTTC. Translation: CSASELGRKTQYF.

V is TRBV6-5 and J is TRBJ2-1; 7 nucleotides agree with TRBD1. The CDR3 is 15 amino acids. V dropped 0 bases and J dropped 9; count of bases not matched to a gene: 8. CDR1 MNHEY and CDR2 SVGAGI come from the germline V gene. CDR3 coding DNA: TGTGCCAGCAGTTACTCTAGGGGGCGAGGTGGTGAGCAGTTCTTC. Protein: CASSYSRGRGGEQFF.

The V gene is TRBV29-1, the J gene TRBJ2-5; 7 positions agree with TRBD2. This CDR3 contains 14 residues. Germline assignment: CDR1 SQVTM and CDR2 ANQGSEA. The V segment lost 4 bases and the J segment 4 bases; nucleotides outside the gene matches: 9. The CDR3 loop is CSVVPREEGETQYF. The CDR3 DNA reads TGCAGCGTTGTGCCCCGGGAGGAGGGAGAGACCCAGTACTTC.

This clonotype was observed at least ten times. The V gene is TRBV28, the J gene TRBJ1-2, with 7 bases that match TRBD1. CDR1 is MDHEN, CDR2 SYDVKM, per germline. The CDR3 runs 16 residues. The J segment lost 2 bases and the V segment lost 3 bases, leaving 9 bases of the junction unmatched. The CDR3 loop reads CASSFPTGRNNYGYTF. The CDR3 coding sequence is TGTGCCAGCAGTTTCCCGACAGGGAGGAACAACTATGGCTACACCTTC.

This clonotype has ten or more counts. The V call is TRBV2, the J call TRBJ2-3; 8 bases map to TRBD2. The germline V gene has CDR1 SNHLY and CDR2 FYNNEI. CDR3 size: 15 residues. J lost 0 bases, V lost 6 bases, and 5 bases had no gene match. CDR3 sequence: CASRGSSGSTDTQYF. CDR3 in DNA: TGTGCCAGCAGAGGCTCTAGCGGGAGCACAGATACGCAGTATTTT.

This clonotype was recorded at least ten times. CDR3 sequence reads: CATSRETRSYEQYF. The CDR3 DNA follows: TGTGCCACCAGCAGAGAAACTCGATCCTACGAGCAGTACTTC. The rearrangement links TRBV15 to TRBJ2-7; D gene unclear. Germline V lookup: CDR1 LNHNV, CDR2 YYDKDF (reference sequence). The CDR3 is made up of 14 amino acids. V lost 0 bases, J lost 1 base, and 7 bases lay in between.

This clonotype was counted ten times or more. The V and J genes are TRBV20-1 and TRBJ1-6; D gene unclear. The CDR3 sequence is 14 residues long. Deletions cut 1 base from V and 9 bases from J, with 13 bases between. Germline V gives CDR1 DFQATT, CDR2 SNEGSKA (reference sequence). CDR3 in DNA: TGCAGTGCTAGAGTCCCGGGGATGGCTTCACCCCTCCACTTT. Translation gives CSARVPGMASPLHF.

The J gene is TRBJ2-7, the V gene TRBV28, with 9 bases lining up with TRBD1. The CDR3 has 13 residues. Germline-derived CDR1 and CDR2 are MDHEN and SYDVKM. The V and J ends lost 6 bases and 7 bases, in that order; junction bases with no gene match: 7. CDR3 DNA sequence: TGTGCCAGCAGAACACAGGGGGCTGGGGAGCAGTACTTC. It translates to CASRTQGAGEQYF.

This clonotype came up many times. The chain has TRBV11-2 and TRBJ2-5, with a weak D call TRBD2 (6 bases). Germline CDR1 and CDR2: SGHAT and FQNNGV. V was trimmed by 5 bases and J by 2 bases, leaving 18 bases between them. This CDR3 comprises 16 residues. CDR3 coding DNA: TGTGCCAGCAGCCCCCTGGGGAGGACCACTCAAGAGACCCAGTACTTC. Encoded protein: CASSPLGRTTQETQYF.

This clonotype appeared once. The chain recombines TRBV6-1 with TRBJ2-7; 8 bases are a match to TRBD1. Germline assignment: CDR1 MNHNS and CDR2 SASEGT. Trimming took 5 bases from V and 3 from J; bases not matched to a gene: 6. The CDR3 spans 14 residues. The CDR3 region is CASSPRGPDYEQYF. CDR3 DNA sequence: TGTGCCAGCAGTCCCAGGGGGCCGGACTACGAGCAGTACTTC.

V gene TRBV27 combines with J gene TRBJ2-7; D is unclear. Deletions cut 5 bases from V and 3 bases from J, with 11 bases between. The CDR3 spans 13 residues. The germline CDR1 and CDR2 sequences are MNHEY and SMNVEV (reference sequence). The CDR3 nucleotides read TGTGCCAGCAGTATCTCAGCCTTCTACGAGCAGTACTTC. Translation: CASSISAFYEQYF.

Many counts were recorded for this clonotype. V usage is TRBV12-3 or TRBV12-4 and J usage is TRBJ2-7; D remains unclear. V shed 0 bases and J shed 2 bases, with 8 bases lying between them. The CDR3 length is 14 residues. The CDR3 protein is CASSLARVTYEQYF. In nucleotides, the CDR3 is TGTGCCAGCAGTTTAGCGCGCGTTACCTACGAGCAGTACTTC.

This clonotype was seen ten or more times. The chain is built from TRBV7-2 and TRBJ1-5; weak D call: TRBD1 (6 bases). The CDR3 extends over 13 amino acids. The V gene's germline CDR1 is SGHTA and CDR2 FQGNSA. The V end was cut by 5 bases, the J end by 1 base, with 6 bases between. The CDR3 DNA reads as TGTGCCAGCAGCGACAGGAGCAATCAGCCCCAGCATTTT. Residues: CASSDRSNQPQHF.

This clonotype was picked up many times. CDR3: CAWSVSGGFYEQYF. CDR3 coding DNA: TGTGCCTGGAGTGTGTCAGGGGGCTTCTACGAGCAGTACTTC. This rearrangement joins TRBV30 to TRBJ2-7, with 8 bases identical to TRBD1. The germline V gene encodes CDR1 GTSNPN and CDR2 SVGIG (reference sequence). CDR3 size: 14 residues. Trimming removed 0 bases from V and 3 bases from J; junction bases left unmatched: 4.

This clonotype occurred many times. V usage is TRBV18 and J usage is TRBJ1-2; D remains ambiguous. V was cut by 3 bases and J by 3 bases, with 11 bases left in between. Germline loops: CDR1 KGHSH, CDR2 LQKENI. The CDR3 runs to 14 residues. DNA for the CDR3: TGTGCCAGCTCACCGCCCTCGGGGTACTATGGCTACACCTTC. Amino acids: CASSPPSGYYGYTF.

This clonotype was seen ten or more times. The chain couples TRBV7-2 to TRBJ1-1; D perhaps matches TRBD1 (5 bases). The CDR3 is 14 residues long. CDR1 and CDR2 from the germline V gene are SGHTA and FQGNSA. The ends were cut back, 5 bases at V and 5 bases at J, with 15 bases in the middle. The CDR3 loop reads CASSHRAGGTEAFF. The CDR3 DNA follows: TGTGCCAGCAGCCATCGTGCGGGGGGGACTGAAGCTTTCTTT. Using reference TRBV7-2 and TRBJ1-1 for the parts outside the CDR3, the full variable domain is GAGVSQSPSNKVTEKGKDVELRCDPISGHTALYWYRQSLGQGLEFLIYFQGNSAPDKSGLPSDRFSAERTGGSVSTLTIQRTQQEDSAVYLCASSHRAGGTEAFFGQGTRLTVV.

This clonotype was detected many times. The chain employs TRBV15 and TRBJ1-1; D call uncertain. Germline V CDR1 and CDR2: LNHNV, YYDKDF (reference sequence). The CDR3 extends over 12 amino acids. V shed 0 bases and J shed 10 bases, with 9 bases lying between them. The CDR3 is CATSRDPEGAFF. The CDR3 DNA sequence: TGTGCCACCAGCAGAGATCCGGAAGGAGCTTTCTTT.

In its sample, this clonotype was seen many times. The J gene is TRBJ1-3, the V gene TRBV4-1, with no clear D. This CDR3 has 15 residues. Looked up from germline, CDR1 is MGHRA and CDR2 is YSYEKL. Trimming pared 0 bases from V and 3 bases from J, leaving 9 bases between. The CDR3 DNA is TGCGCCAGCAGCCAAGAAGCTGGGAGTGGAAACACCATATATTTT. Its protein is CASSQEAGSGNTIYF.

This clonotype was seen repeatedly, ten times or more. The gene calls are TRBV20-1 and TRBJ1-2; 7 bases align to TRBD1. This CDR3 contains 12 residues. CDR1 is DFQATT and CDR2 is SNEGSKA in the germline V gene (reference sequence). V gave up 6 bases and J gave up 1 base; unmatched junction bases: 2. DNA of the CDR3: TGCAGTGCCGGGACAGTTAACTATGGCTACACCTTC. Amino acid sequence: CSAGTVNYGYTF.

The sample holds many counts of this clonotype. This chain connects TRBV6-5 to TRBJ2-5; D not resolved. This CDR3 is built from 16 residues. Per germline, CDR1 MNHEY and CDR2 SVGAGI. V gave up 5 bases and J gave up 2 bases, with 18 bases separating them. Here the CDR3 DNA reads TGTGCCAGCAGTCCAGTTAATTACAGTCCGCAAGAGACCCAGTACTTC. Translated, it gives CASSPVNYSPQETQYF.

The chain combines TRBV12-3 or TRBV12-4 with TRBJ2-5; TRBD2 matches 11 bases. After removal of 3 bases from V and 2 bases from J, the junction contained 8 bases not matched to a gene. The CDR3 runs to 17 residues. The CDR3 DNA sequence: TGTGCCAGCAGTTTCCGTCTACTAGCGGGAGCTCAAGAGACCCAGTACTTC. Its protein is CASSFRLLAGAQETQYF.

At least ten counts were recorded for this clonotype. V is TRBV19 and J is TRBJ2-5, with 9 bases fitting TRBD1. CDR3 length: 14 residues. Germline values: CDR1 LNHDA, CDR2 SQIVND (reference sequence). The junction had 5 bases not matched to a gene; V was cut back by 6 bases and J by 3 bases. The chain's CDR3 is CASSPQGAEETQYF. The CDR3 bases are TGTGCCAGTAGCCCACAGGGGGCGGAAGAGACCCAGTACTTC.

This clonotype was counted many times. V usage is TRBV24-1 and J usage is TRBJ1-1; 8 nucleotides align to TRBD1. CDR3 length equals 12 residues. J gave up 6 bases and V 6 bases, and 2 bases lay outside the gene matches. The germline CDR1 and CDR2 sequences are KGHDR and SFDVKD. Here the CDR3 reads CATSSGQAEAFF. In nucleotides, the CDR3 is TGTGCCACCAGTTCGGGACAGGCTGAAGCTTTCTTT.

The chain uses TRBV11-2 and TRBJ2-5; no clear D. CDR1 SGHAT and CDR2 FQNNGV come from the germline V gene. V lost 4 bases and J lost 5, with 17 bases in between. This CDR3 has 15 amino acids. Here the CDR3 DNA reads TGTGCCAGCAGCTCCGGACGTACCTCCAGCGAGACCCAGTACTTC. Translated: CASSSGRTSSETQYF.